One sample yielded the 25 T cell receptor beta chains listed below, sequenced in a study of T cell responses to AZD1222 COVID-19 vaccine. Clones were sequenced by immunoSEQ multiplex PCR, and TCRdb holds only the in-frame ones, with some missing. The table has 100,000 or so clones, 89% seen once. The starting material was peripheral blood, obtained 28 days after the second AZD1222 dose. The receptors originated from an adult who received the AZD1222 COVID-19 vaccine.

The rearrangement uses TRBV11-1 and TRBJ2-3; tentative D call: TRBD2 (6 bases). Germline V gives CDR1 SGHAT, CDR2 FQDESV (reference sequence). Trimming removed 2 bases at V and 2 bases at J, with 11 bases between. The CDR3 is 15 amino acids. The CDR3 region has the DNA TGTGCCAGCAGCTTATTTAGCGGTTCCACAGATACGCAGTATTTT. Amino acid sequence: CASSLFSGSTDTQYF.

This chain uses TRBV6-5 with TRBJ2-7; TRBD2 agrees at 8 bases. The CDR3 covers 15 residues. With V trimmed by 11 bases and J by 4 bases, 16 bases remained unmatched. CDR1 and CDR2 from the germline V gene are MNHEY and SVGAGI. Written as DNA, the CDR3 is TGTGCCGCCCAACCCCTCGGGGGGGGCGCGTACGAGCAGTACTTC. Translation gives CAAQPLGGGAYEQYF.

The chain joins TRBV10-3 to TRBJ2-7; 7 bases fit TRBD1. V trimming: 4 bases; J trimming: 4 bases; junction bases outside the gene matches: 4. The CDR3 totals 13 residues. Germline-derived CDR1 and CDR2 are ENHRY and SYGVKD. The CDR3 reads CAISGLQGYEQYF. CDR3 in DNA: TGTGCCATCAGTGGGCTACAGGGGTACGAGCAGTACTTC.

The chain has TRBV4-3 and TRBJ1-6; TRBD1 matches at 7 bases. The V gene's germline CDR1 is LGHNA and CDR2 YSLEER. The CDR3 length is 16 residues. V shed 5 bases, J shed 9 bases, and the junction held 13 bases outside the gene matches. Here the CDR3 reads CASSTSGRQGTSPLHF. The CDR3 bases are TGCGCCAGCAGCACAAGCGGAAGACAGGGCACTTCACCCCTCCACTTT.

This sequence joins TRBV28 and TRBJ1-6, with D unresolved. Trimming stripped 2 bases from V and 6 bases from J, with 8 bases between. The CDR3 extends over 14 amino acids. Looked up from germline, CDR1 is MDHEN and CDR2 is SYDVKM. The CDR3 sequence: CASSLRRRNSPLHF. CDR3 in DNA: TGTGCCAGCAGTTTAAGACGGCGTAATTCACCCCTCCACTTT.

Notes on this clone: This CDR3 is also generated by other DNA sequences in the sample. V gene TRBV6-5 combines with J gene TRBJ1-2, with 10 positions matching TRBD1. V lost 1 base to trimming and J lost 4 bases; unmatched junction nucleotides: 6. Germline CDR1 MNHEY, CDR2 SVGAGI. The CDR3 length is 16 residues. CDR3 sequence reads: CASSYLRTGGSYGYTF. CDR3 bases: TGTGCCAGCAGTTACTTGCGGACAGGGGGGAGCTATGGCTACACCTTC.

V and J are TRBV6-5 and TRBJ1-1; D might be TRBD1 (6 bases). V lost 6 bases and J lost 6, with 8 bases in between. The CDR3 is 11 residues long. Germline V gene data show CDR1 as MNHEY and CDR2 as SVGAGI. CDR3 DNA sequence: TGTGCCAGCAGGGGACAACCTGAAGCTTTCTTT. It translates to CASRGQPEAFF.

This chain connects TRBV9 to TRBJ1-4, with TRBD1 matching 7 bases. Germline V gives CDR1 SGDLS, CDR2 YYNGEE. The CDR3 has 14 residues. The junction had 4 bases not matched to a gene; V was cut back by 2 bases and J by 6 bases. The CDR3 sequence is CASSVQGGDEKLFF. CDR3 nucleotides: TGTGCCAGCAGCGTGCAGGGGGGAGATGAAAAACTGTTTTTT.

The chain employs TRBV11-2 and TRBJ2-1; D may be TRBD1 (6 bases). Trimming removed 5 bases at V and 9 bases at J, with 17 bases between. The CDR3 has 14 residues. The germline V gene has CDR1 SGHAT and CDR2 FQNNGV. The CDR3 loop is CASSPPPMGAEQFF. In DNA, the CDR3 is TGTGCCAGCAGCCCTCCCCCCATGGGGGCTGAGCAGTTCTTC.

The rearrangement joins TRBV10-3 to TRBJ2-5; no definite D call. The CDR3 consists of 13 residues. The V end lost 8 bases, the J end lost 0 bases, and 10 bases lay between the germline ends. CDR1 and CDR2 (germline): ENHRY, SYGVKD. CDR3 residues: CAIRRYDQETQYF. CDR3 DNA sequence: TGTGCCATCCGGCGATACGACCAAGAGACCCAGTACTTC.

The chain combines TRBV7-2 with TRBJ2-1; 11 nucleotides match TRBD2. The CDR3 runs 15 residues. CDR1 SGHTA and CDR2 FQGNSA come from the germline V gene. V was clipped by 6 bases and J by 5 bases; unmatched bases: 6. CDR3 loop: CASSRTSGRNNEQFF. For the CDR3, the DNA is TGTGCCAGCAGTAGGACTAGCGGGCGCAACAATGAGCAGTTCTTC.

This clone occurred a few times. V and J are TRBV9 and TRBJ2-1, with 11 bases that match TRBD2. V lost 0 bases, J lost 3 bases, and 14 bases stayed unmatched. CDR1 and CDR2 (germline): SGDLS, YYNGEE. The CDR3 consists of 20 residues. In DNA, the CDR3 is TGTGCCAGCAGCGTAGCTTTTACAACTAGCGGGAGCGGGGGCTACAATGAGCAGTTCTTC. Its protein is CASSVAFTTSGSGGYNEQFF. The full variable domain, its missing parts supplied by reference TRBV9 and TRBJ2-1, is DSGVTQTPKHLITATGQRVTLRCSPRSGDLSVYWYQQSLDQGLQFLIQYYNGEERAKGNILERFSAQQFPDLHSELNLSSLELGDSALYFCASSVAFTTSGSGGYNEQFFGPGTRLTVL.

The chain uses TRBV3-1 (or the pseudogene TRBV3-2) and TRBJ1-2; 8 positions agree with TRBD1. Trimming took 1 base from V and 6 from J; bases not matched to a gene: 1. Germline-derived CDR1 and CDR2 are LGHDT and YNNKEL (reference sequence). The CDR3 length is 13 residues. This CDR3 reads CASSQAQGDGYTF. The CDR3, as DNA: TGTGCCAGCAGCCAAGCACAGGGGGATGGCTACACCTTC.

CDR3 in amino acids: CASSILAGNEQFF. CDR3 coding DNA: TGTGCCAGCTCAATCCTAGCGGGAAATGAGCAGTTCTTC. The genes are TRBV18 and TRBJ2-1; TRBD2 matches at 9 bases. This CDR3 contains 13 residues. The ends lost 5 bases at V and 7 bases at J; junction bases unmatched: 3. Looked up from germline, CDR1 is KGHSH and CDR2 is LQKENI.

This chain uses TRBV9 with TRBJ2-7, with a tentative D call TRBD1 (6 bases). Trimming pared 0 bases from V and 4 bases from J, leaving 14 bases between. CDR3 length: 15 residues. CDR1 and CDR2 (germline): SGDLS, YYNGEE. The CDR3 here is CASSVDWGRGYEQYF. The CDR3 DNA sequence: TGTGCCAGCAGCGTAGATTGGGGGCGCGGGTACGAGCAGTACTTC.

The genes are TRBV28 and TRBJ2-2; TRBD2 matches at 10 bases. Germline CDR1 is MDHEN and CDR2 is SYDVKM. Trimming removed 6 bases from V and 4 bases from J; junction bases left unmatched: 5. This CDR3 comprises 15 residues. This chain's CDR3 is CASSLSSGGTGELFF. DNA of the CDR3: TGTGCCAGCAGCCTATCTAGCGGGGGCACCGGGGAGCTGTTTTTT.

V usage is TRBV18 and J usage is TRBJ1-2; D unclear. V gave up 1 base and J gave up 8 bases, with 11 bases separating them. Germline-derived CDR1 and CDR2 are KGHSH and LQKENI. This CDR3 is built from 13 residues. DNA for the CDR3: TGTGCCAGCTCACCACAGCCAACGGCGGGCTACACCTTC. It yields the protein CASSPQPTAGYTF.

The gene calls are TRBV7-8 and TRBJ2-2, with D perhaps matching TRBD2 (5 bases). Germline CDR1 SGHVS, CDR2 FQNEAQ. The CDR3 is 16 residues long. The germline V and J ends were trimmed by 5 bases and 3 bases, with 16 bases remaining between them. In DNA form, the CDR3 reads TGTGCCAGCAGCCACGTTCTCGGACTGTACACCGGGGAGCTGTTTTTT. This codes for CASSHVLGLYTGELFF. The full variable domain, rest sourced from reference TRBV7-8 and TRBJ2-2, is GAGVSQSPRYKVAKRGQDVALRCDPISGHVSLFWYQQALGQGPEFLTYFQNEAQLDKSGLPSDRFFAERPEGSVSTLKIQRTQQEDSAVYLCASSHVLGLYTGELFFGEGSRLTVL.

The J gene is TRBJ2-1, the V gene TRBV5-1; D could derive from TRBD1 or TRBD2 (5 bases each). The CDR3 extends over 15 amino acids. Germline CDR1 reads SGHRS; CDR2 reads YFSETQ. Trimming took off 0 bases at V and 7 bases at J, with 14 bases between the two ends. CDR3 DNA sequence: TGCGCCAGCAGCTTGGGCCAGGGAGATAGAAATGAGCAGTTCTTC. This sequence encodes CASSLGQGDRNEQFF. Full variable domain (remainder filled in from reference TRBV5-1 and TRBJ2-1): KAGVTQTPRYLIKTRGQQVTLSCSPISGHRSVSWYQQTPGQGLQFLFEYFSETQRNKGNFPGRFSGRQFSNSRSEMNVSTLELGDSALYLCASSLGQGDRNEQFFGPGTRLTVL.

The chain uses TRBV5-1 and TRBJ2-3; unclear D gene. CDR3 length: 15 residues. V lost 1 base and J 3 bases, leaving 12 bases between the germline ends. Germline V gives CDR1 SGHRS, CDR2 YFSETQ. The DNA of the CDR3 is TGCGCCAGCAGCTTGATTAGTCAGGCAACAGATACGCAGTATTTT. It translates to CASSLISQATDTQYF.

This rearrangement joins TRBV16 to TRBJ2-2; the match to TRBD2 covers 7 bases. The CDR3 runs 18 residues. The V segment lost 6 bases and the J segment 6 bases; nucleotides outside the gene matches: 19. Germline lookup yields CDR1 KGHSY and CDR2 FQNENV. CDR3 sequence (DNA): TGTGCCAGCAGTCGCCTGGGGGGGAGAGGGGCGGAACCCGGGGAGCTGTTTTTT. It codes for CASSRLGGRGAEPGELFF.

This rearrangement joins TRBV7-2 to TRBJ1-2, with a possible D match to TRBD1 (6 bases). V was clipped by 2 bases and J by 8 bases, with 9 bases between them. From germline, CDR1 is SGHTA and CDR2 FQGNSA. The CDR3 runs 12 residues. CDR3 residues: CASSLLGQGYTF. The CDR3 DNA is TGTGCCAGCAGCTTATTGGGACAAGGCTACACCTTC.

The V gene is TRBV2, the J gene TRBJ2-1, with D maybe TRBD2 (6 bases). V was trimmed by 8 bases and J by 6 bases, leaving 11 bases between them. CDR3 length equals 12 residues. Germline CDR1 reads SNHLY; CDR2 reads FYNNEI. The CDR3 here is CASRGDANEQFF. CDR3 nucleotide sequence: TGTGCCAGCCGCGGGGACGCCAATGAGCAGTTCTTC. The complete variable domain, with remaining parts taken from reference TRBV2 and TRBJ2-1, reads EPEVTQTPSHQVTQMGQEVILRCVPISNHLYFYWYRQILGQKVEFLVSFYNNEISEKSEIFDDQFSVERPDGSNFTLKIRSTKLEDSAMYFCASRGDANEQFFGPGTRLTVL.

The rearrangement uses TRBV7-9 and TRBJ1-1; D not certain. Trimming shortened V by 4 bases and J by 5 bases, and 14 bases separated the two germline ends. Germline CDR1 reads SEHNR; CDR2 reads FQNEAQ (reference sequence). This CDR3 is 14 amino acids long. CDR3 sequence: CASSSRTDGTEAFF. The DNA for the CDR3 is TGTGCCAGCAGCTCAAGGACCGACGGGACTGAAGCTTTCTTT.

The chain employs TRBV7-2 and TRBJ2-5; no clear D gene. V gave up 1 base and J gave up 5 bases, with 8 bases separating them. This CDR3 spans 13 amino acids. Germline V gives CDR1 SGHTA, CDR2 FQGNSA. CDR3 amino acids: CASSLGHFETQYF. As DNA, the CDR3 is TGTGCCAGCAGCTTAGGGCATTTTGAGACCCAGTACTTC. Full variable domain (remainder filled in from reference TRBV7-2 and TRBJ2-5): GAGVSQSPSNKVTEKGKDVELRCDPISGHTALYWYRQSLGQGLEFLIYFQGNSAPDKSGLPSDRFSAERTGGSVSTLTIQRTQQEDSAVYLCASSLGHFETQYFGPGTRLLVL.